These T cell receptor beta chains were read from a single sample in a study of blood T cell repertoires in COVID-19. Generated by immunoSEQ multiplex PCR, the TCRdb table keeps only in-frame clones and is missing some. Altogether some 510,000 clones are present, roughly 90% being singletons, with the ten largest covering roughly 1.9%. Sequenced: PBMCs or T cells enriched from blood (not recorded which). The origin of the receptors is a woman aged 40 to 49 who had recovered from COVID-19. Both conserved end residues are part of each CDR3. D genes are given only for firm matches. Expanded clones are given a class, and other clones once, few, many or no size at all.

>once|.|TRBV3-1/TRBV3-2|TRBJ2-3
CASSQEGHTGHTQYF
TGTGCCAGCAGCCAAGAGGGACACACTGGACATACGCAGTATTTT
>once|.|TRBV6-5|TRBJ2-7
CASYEVSSYEQYF
TGTGCCAGCTATGAGGTGAGCTCCTACGAGCAGTACTTC
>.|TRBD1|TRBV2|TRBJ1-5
CASSPQGARSNQPQHF
TGTGCCAGCAGTCCTCAGGGGGCGAGGAGCAATCAGCCCCAGCATTTT
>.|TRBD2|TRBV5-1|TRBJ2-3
CASSSEGARLPGGYTQYF
TGCGCCAGCAGCTCGGAAGGGGCTAGGCTACCCGGGGGGTATACGCAGTATTTT
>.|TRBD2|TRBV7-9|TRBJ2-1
CASTLRTSGSSEQFF
TGTGCCAGCACACTAAGGACTAGCGGGAGTTCTGAGCAGTTCTTC
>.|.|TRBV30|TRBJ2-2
CAWSVRLTANTGELFF
TGTGCCTGGAGTGTACGTCTAACAGCGAACACCGGGGAGCTGTTTTTT
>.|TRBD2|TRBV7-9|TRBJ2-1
CASSPPGTRYNEQFF
TGTGCCAGCAGTCCGCCCGGGACTAGGTACAATGAGCAGTTCTTC
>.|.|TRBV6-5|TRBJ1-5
CASSLTVGNQPQHF
TGTGCCAGCAGCCTCACGGTGGGCAATCAGCCCCAGCATTTT
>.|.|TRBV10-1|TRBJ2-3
CASSVEGMRTDTQYF
TGCGCCAGCAGTGTGGAGGGTATGCGCACAGATACGCAGTATTTT
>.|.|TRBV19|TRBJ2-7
CASSARNIYEQYF
TGTGCCAGTAGTGCGAGGAATATTTACGAGCAGTACTTC
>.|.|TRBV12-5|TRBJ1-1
CASRTREPNTEAFF
TGTGCTAGTAGAACCAGGGAACCAAACACTGAAGCTTTCTTT
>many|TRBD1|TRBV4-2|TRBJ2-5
CASSHGQGQETQYF
TGTGCCAGCAGCCACGGACAGGGCCAAGAGACCCAGTACTTC
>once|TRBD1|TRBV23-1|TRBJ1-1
CASSQTSTITGTENTEAFF
TGCGCCAGCAGTCAAACTTCAACCATTACTGGGACAGAGAACACTGAAGCTTTCTTT
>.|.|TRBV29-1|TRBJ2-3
CSVGREGPDTQYF
TGCAGCGTTGGTCGGGAAGGGCCAGATACGCAGTATTTT
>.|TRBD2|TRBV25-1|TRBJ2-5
CASSEGGRETQYF
TGTGCCAGCAGTGAAGGCGGGAGGGAGACCCAGTACTTC
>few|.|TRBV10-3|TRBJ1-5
CAIRKDSGDQPQHF
TGTGCCATCAGAAAGGACAGCGGGGATCAGCCCCAGCATTTT
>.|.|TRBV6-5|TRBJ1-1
CASSTPPDTEAFF
TGTGCCAGCAGCACTCCCCCGGACACTGAAGCTTTCTTT
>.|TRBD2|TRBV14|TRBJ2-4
CASGTSGSTLQYF
TGTGCCAGCGGGACTAGCGGGAGTACCCTTCAGTACTTC
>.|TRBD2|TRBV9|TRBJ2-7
CASSEGLAGGPLSEQYF
TGTGCCAGCAGCGAGGGACTAGCGGGAGGGCCCCTTTCCGAGCAGTACTTC
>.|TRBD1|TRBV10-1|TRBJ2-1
CASSESGTGAWNEQFF
TGCGCCAGCAGTGAGTCGGGAACAGGGGCTTGGAATGAGCAGTTCTTC
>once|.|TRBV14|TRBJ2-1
CASSPVGGAYNEQFF
TGTGCCAGCAGCCCCGTGGGGGGGGCTTACAATGAGCAGTTCTTC
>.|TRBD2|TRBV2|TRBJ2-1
CASITGGNSYNEQFF
TGTGCCAGCATTACGGGAGGGAACTCCTACAATGAGCAGTTCTTC
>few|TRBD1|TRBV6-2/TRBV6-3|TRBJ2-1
CASSYVRTGEDVEQFF
TGTGCCAGCAGTTACGTTCGGACAGGGGAGGACGTTGAGCAGTTCTTC
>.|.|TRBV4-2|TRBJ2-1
CASSSRGSAFYNEQFF
TGTGCCAGCAGCTCCCGGGGTAGCGCCTTCTACAATGAGCAGTTCTTC
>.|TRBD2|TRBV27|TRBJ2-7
CASSTARGGDYEQYF
TGTGCCAGCAGTACGGCTCGGGGGGGGGATTACGAGCAGTACTTC
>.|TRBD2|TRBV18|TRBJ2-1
CASSPTSGRAVEQFF
TGTGCCAGCTCACCGACTAGCGGGAGGGCCGTAGAGCAGTTCTTC
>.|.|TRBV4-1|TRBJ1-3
CASSPVRSSGNTIYF
TGCGCCAGCAGCCCTGTGAGGAGCTCTGGAAACACCATATATTTT
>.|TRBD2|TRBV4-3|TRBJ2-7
CASSQDHSGLGSYEQYF
TGCGCCAGCAGCCAAGATCATTCGGGACTAGGAAGCTACGAGCAGTACTTC